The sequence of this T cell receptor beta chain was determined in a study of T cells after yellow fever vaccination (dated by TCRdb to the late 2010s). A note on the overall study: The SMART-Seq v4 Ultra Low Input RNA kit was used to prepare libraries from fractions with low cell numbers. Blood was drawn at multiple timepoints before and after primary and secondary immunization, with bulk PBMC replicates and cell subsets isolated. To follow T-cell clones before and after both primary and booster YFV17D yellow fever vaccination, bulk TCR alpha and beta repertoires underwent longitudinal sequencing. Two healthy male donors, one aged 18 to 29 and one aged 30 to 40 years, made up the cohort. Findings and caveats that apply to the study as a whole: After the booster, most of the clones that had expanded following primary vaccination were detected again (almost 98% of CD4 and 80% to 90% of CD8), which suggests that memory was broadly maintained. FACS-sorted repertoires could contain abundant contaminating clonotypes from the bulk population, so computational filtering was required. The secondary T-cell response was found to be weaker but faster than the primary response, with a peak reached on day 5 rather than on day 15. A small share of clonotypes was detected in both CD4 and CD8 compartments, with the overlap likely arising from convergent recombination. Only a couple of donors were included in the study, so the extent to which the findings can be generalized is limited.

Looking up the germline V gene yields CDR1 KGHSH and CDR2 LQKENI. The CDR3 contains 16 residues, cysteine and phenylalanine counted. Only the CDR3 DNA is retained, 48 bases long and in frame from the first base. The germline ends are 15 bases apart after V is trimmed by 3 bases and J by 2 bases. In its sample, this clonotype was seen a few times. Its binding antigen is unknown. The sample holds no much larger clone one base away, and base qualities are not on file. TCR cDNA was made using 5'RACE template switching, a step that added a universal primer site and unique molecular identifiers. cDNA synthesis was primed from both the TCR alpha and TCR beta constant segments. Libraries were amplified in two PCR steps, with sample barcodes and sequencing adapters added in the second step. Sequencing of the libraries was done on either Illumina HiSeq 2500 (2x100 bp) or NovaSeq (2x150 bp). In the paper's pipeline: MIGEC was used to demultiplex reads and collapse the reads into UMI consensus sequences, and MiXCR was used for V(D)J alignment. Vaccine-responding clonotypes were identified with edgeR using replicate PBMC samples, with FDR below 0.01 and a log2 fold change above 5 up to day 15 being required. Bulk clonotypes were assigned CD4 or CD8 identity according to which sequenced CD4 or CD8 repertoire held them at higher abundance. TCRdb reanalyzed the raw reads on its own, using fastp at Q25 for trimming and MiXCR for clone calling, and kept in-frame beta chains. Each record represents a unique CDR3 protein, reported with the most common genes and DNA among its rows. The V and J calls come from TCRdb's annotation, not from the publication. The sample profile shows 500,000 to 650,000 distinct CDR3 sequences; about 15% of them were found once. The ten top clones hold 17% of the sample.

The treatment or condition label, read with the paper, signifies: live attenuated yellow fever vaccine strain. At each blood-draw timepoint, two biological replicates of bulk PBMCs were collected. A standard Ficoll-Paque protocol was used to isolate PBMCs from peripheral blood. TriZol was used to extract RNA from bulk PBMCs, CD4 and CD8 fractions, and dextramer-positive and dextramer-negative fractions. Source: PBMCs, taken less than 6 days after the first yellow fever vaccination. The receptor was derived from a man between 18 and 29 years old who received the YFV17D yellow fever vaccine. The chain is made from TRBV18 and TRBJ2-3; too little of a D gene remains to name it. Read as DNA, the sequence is TGTGCCAGCTCACCCAATAGTCTAGGATCCACAGATACGCAGTATTTT. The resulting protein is CASSPNSLGSTDTQYF.